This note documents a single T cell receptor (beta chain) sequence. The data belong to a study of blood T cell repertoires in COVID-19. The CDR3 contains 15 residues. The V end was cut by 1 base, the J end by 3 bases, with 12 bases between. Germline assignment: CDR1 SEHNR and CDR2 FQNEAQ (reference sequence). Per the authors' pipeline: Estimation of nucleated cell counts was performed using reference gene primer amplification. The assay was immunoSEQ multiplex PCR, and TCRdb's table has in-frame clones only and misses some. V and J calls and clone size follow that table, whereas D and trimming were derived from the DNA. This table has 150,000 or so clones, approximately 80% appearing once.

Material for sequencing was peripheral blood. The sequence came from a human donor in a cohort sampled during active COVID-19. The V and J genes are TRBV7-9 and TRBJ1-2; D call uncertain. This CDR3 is CASSLVVGRDYGYTF. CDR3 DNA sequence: TGTGCCAGCAGCTTAGTAGTGGGCAGAGACTATGGCTACACCTTC.